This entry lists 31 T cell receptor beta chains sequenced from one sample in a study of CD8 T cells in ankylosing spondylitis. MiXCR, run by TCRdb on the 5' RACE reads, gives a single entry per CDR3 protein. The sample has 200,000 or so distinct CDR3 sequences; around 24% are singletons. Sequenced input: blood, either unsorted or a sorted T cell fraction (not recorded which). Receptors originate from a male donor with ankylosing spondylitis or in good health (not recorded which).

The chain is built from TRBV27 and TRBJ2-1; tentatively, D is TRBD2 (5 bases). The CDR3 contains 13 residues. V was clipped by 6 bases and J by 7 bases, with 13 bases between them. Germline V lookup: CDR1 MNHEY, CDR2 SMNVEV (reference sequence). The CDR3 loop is CASSHPGKNEQFF. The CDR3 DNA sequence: TGTGCCAGCAGCCATCCGGGAAAAAATGAGCAGTTCTTC.

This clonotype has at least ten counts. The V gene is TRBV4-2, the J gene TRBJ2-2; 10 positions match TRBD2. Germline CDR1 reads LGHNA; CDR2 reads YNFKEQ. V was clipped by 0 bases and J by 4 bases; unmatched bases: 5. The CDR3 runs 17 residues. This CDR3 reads CASSQEVLAGRTGELFF. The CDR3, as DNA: TGTGCCAGCAGCCAAGAGGTACTAGCGGGACGCACCGGGGAGCTGTTTTTT.

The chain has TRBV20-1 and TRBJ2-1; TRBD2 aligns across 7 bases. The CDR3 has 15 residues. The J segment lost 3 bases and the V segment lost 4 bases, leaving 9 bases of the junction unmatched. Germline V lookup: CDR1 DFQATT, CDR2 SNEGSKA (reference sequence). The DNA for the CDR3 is TGCAGTGCTAAACGCGGGACTATCTTCTACAATGAGCAGTTCTTC. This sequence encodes CSAKRGTIFYNEQFF.

CDR3 sequence: CSAGDTAVSSGANVLTF. The CDR3 nucleotides are TGCAGCGCCGGGGATACGGCGGTGAGCTCTGGGGCCAACGTCCTGACTTTC. This chain connects TRBV29-1 to TRBJ2-6; the D gene is possibly TRBD2 (5 bases). CDR1 SQVTM and CDR2 ANQGSEA come from the germline V gene. V lost 7 bases, J lost 0 bases, and 19 bases lay in between. The CDR3 is made up of 17 amino acids.

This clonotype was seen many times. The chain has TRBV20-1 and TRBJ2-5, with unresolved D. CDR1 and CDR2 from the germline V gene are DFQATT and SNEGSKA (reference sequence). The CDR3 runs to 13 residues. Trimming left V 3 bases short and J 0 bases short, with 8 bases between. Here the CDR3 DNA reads TGCAGTGCTAGGGCCCCGTACCAAGAGACCCAGTACTTC. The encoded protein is CSARAPYQETQYF.

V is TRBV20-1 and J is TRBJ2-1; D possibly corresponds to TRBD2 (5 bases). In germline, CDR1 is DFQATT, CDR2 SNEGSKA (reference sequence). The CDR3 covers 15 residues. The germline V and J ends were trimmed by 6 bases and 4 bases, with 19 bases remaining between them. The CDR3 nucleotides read TGCAGTGCCCGCGGACTGGACCTAGTATACAATGAGCAGTTCTTC. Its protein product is CSARGLDLVYNEQFF.

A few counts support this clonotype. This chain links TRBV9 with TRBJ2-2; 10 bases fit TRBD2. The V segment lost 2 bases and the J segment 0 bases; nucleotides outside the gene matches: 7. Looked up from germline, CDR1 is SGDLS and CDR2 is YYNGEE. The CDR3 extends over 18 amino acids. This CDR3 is CASSVRTSGLANTGELFF. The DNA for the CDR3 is TGTGCCAGCAGCGTTCGGACTAGCGGTTTAGCGAACACCGGGGAGCTGTTTTTT.

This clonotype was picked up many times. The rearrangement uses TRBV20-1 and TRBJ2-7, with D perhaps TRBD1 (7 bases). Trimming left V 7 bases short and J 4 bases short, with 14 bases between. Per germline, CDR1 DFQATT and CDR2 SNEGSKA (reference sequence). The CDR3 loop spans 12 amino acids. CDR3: CSVQGGSYEQYF. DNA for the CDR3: TGCAGTGTCCAGGGGGGATCTTACGAGCAGTACTTC.

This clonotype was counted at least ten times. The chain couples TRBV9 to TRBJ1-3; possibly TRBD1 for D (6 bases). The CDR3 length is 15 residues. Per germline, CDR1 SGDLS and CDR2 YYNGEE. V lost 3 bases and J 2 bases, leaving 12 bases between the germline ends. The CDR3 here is CASSASRGTGNTIYF. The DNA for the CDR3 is TGTGCCAGCAGCGCCAGTAGGGGGACTGGAAACACCATATATTTT. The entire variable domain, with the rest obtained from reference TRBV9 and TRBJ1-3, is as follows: DSGVTQTPKHLITATGQRVTLRCSPRSGDLSVYWYQQSLDQGLQFLIQYYNGEERAKGNILERFSAQQFPDLHSELNLSSLELGDSALYFCASSASRGTGNTIYFGEGSWLTVV.

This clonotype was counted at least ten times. CDR3 sequence: CATSDEQEDTGELFF. The CDR3 DNA follows: TGTGCCACCAGTGATGAACAGGAGGACACCGGGGAGCTGTTTTTT. This chain links TRBV24-1 with TRBJ2-2, with D perhaps given as TRBD1 or TRBD2 (5 bases each). V lost 3 bases and J lost 3, with 10 bases in between. This CDR3 region has 15 residues. The germline V gene has CDR1 KGHDR and CDR2 SFDVKD.

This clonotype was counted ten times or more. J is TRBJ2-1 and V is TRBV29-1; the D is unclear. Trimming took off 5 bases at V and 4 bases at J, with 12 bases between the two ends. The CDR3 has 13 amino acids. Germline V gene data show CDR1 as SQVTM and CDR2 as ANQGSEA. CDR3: CSVFPWGYNEQFF. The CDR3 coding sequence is TGCAGCGTTTTCCCGTGGGGATACAATGAGCAGTTCTTC.

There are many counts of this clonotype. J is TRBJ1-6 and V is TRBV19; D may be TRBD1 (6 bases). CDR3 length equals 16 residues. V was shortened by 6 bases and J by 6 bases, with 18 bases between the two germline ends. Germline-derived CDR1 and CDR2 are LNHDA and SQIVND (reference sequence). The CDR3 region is CASRTGHLTSNSPLHF. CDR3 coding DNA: TGTGCCAGTAGGACGGGACACCTAACCTCTAATTCACCCCTCCACTTT.

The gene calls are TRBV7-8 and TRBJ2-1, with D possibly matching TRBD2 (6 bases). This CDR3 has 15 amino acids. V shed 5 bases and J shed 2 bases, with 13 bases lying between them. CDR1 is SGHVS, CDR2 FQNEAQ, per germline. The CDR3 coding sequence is TGTGCCAGCAGCCCGACTAGTCCCACCTACAATGAGCAGTTCTTC. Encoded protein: CASSPTSPTYNEQFF.

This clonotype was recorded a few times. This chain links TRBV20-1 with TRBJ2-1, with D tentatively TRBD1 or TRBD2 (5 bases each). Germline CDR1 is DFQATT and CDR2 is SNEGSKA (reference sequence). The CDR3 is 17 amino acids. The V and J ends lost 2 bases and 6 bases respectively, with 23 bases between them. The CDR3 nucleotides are TGCAGTGCTAGACCCGGGGCTAGCCGTGGGCCCACCAATGAGCAGTTCTTC. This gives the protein CSARPGASRGPTNEQFF.

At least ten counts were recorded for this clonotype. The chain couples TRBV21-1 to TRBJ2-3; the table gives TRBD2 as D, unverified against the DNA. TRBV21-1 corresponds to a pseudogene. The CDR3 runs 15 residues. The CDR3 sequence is CASSKETGDTDTQYF. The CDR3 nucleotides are TGTGCCAGCAGCAAAGAAACGGGAGACACAGATACGCAGTATTTT.

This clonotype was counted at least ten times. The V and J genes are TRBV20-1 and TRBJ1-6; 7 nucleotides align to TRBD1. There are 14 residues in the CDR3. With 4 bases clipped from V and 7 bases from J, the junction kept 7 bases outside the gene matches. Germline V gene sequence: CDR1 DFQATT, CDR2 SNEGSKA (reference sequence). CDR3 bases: TGCAGTGCTAAACAGGGGTCCGACAATTCACCCCTCCACTTT. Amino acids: CSAKQGSDNSPLHF.

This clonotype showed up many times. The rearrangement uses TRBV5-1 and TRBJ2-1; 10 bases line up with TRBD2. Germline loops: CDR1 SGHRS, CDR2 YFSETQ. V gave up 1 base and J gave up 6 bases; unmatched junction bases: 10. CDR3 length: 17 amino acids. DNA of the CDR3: TGCGCCAGCAGCTTGCTTACTAGCGGGATCCTTGTCAATGAGCAGTTCTTC. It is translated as CASSLLTSGILVNEQFF.

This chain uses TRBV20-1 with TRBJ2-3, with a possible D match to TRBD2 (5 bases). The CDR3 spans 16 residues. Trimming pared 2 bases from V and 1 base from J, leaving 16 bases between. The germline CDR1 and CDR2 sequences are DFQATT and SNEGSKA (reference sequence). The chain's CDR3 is CSARNPARVGTDTQYF. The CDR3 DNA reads TGCAGTGCTAGAAACCCGGCGCGGGTGGGCACAGATACGCAGTATTTT.

The CDR3 DNA sequence: TGTGCCAGCAGCCAAGATCAAAAGCGGACAGGGGATGGCTACACCTTC. The encoded protein is CASSQDQKRTGDGYTF. The rearrangement links TRBV4-2 to TRBJ1-2; 9 positions agree with TRBD1. Germline CDR1 and CDR2: LGHNA and YNFKEQ. This CDR3 has 16 residues. J lost 6 bases, V lost 0 bases, and 8 bases had no gene match.

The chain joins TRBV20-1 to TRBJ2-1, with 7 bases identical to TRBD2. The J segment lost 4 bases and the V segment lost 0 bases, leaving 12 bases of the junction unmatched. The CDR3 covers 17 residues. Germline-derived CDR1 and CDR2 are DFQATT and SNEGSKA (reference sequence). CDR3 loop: CSARDPAGASLYNEQFF. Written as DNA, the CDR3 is TGCAGTGCTAGAGACCCGGCGGGAGCTAGTCTGTACAATGAGCAGTTCTTC.

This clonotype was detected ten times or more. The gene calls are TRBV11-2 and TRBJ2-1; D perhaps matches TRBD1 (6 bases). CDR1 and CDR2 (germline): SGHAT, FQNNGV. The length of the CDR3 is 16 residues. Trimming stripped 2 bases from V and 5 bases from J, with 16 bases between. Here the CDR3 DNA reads TGTGCCAGCAGCTTACACGGACAGCGAACTAACAATGAGCAGTTCTTC. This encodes CASSLHGQRTNNEQFF. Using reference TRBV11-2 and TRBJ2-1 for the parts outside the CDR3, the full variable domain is EAGVAQSPRYKIIEKRQSVAFWCNPISGHATLYWYQQILGQGPKLLIQFQNNGVVDDSQLPKDRFSAERLKGVDSTLKIQPAKLEDSAVYLCASSLHGQRTNNEQFFGPGTRLTVL.

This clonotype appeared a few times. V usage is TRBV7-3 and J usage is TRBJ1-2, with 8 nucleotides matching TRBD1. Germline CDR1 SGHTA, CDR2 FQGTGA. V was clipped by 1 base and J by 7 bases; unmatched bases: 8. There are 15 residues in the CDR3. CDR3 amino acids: CASSLNQGAQAGYTF. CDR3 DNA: TGTGCCAGCAGCTTAAATCAGGGGGCGCAGGCTGGCTACACCTTC.

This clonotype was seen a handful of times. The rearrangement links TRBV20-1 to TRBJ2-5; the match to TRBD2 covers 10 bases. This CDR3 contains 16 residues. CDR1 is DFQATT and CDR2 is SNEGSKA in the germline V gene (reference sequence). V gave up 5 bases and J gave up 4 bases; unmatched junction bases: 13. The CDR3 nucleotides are TGCAGTGCTCCACCGGATCAGGGACTAGCGAGAGAGACCCAGTACTTC. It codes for CSAPPDQGLARETQYF.

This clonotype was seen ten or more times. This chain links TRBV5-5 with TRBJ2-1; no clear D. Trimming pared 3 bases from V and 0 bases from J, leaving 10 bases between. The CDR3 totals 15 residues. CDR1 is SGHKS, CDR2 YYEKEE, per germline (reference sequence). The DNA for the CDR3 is TGTGCCAGCAGCTATGTAGGCCTCTCCTACAATGAGCAGTTCTTC. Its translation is CASSYVGLSYNEQFF. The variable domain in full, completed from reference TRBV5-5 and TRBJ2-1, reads DAGVTQSPTHLIKTRGQQVTLRCSPISGHKSVSWYQQVLGQGPQFIFQYYEKEERGRGNFPDRFSARQFPNYSSELNVNALLLGDSALYLCASSYVGLSYNEQFFGPGTRLTVL.

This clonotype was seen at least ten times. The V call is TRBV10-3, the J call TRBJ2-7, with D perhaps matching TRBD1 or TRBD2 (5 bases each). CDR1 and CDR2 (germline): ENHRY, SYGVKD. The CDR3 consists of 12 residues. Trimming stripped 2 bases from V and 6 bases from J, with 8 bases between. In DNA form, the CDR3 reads TGTGCCATCAGTGAGGTGGGACCCGAGCAGTACTTC. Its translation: CAISEVGPEQYF.

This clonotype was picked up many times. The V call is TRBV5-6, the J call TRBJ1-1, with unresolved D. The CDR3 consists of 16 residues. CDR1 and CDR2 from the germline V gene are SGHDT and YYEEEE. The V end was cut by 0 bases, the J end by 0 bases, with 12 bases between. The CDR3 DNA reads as TGTGCCAGCAGCTTGGCTCACGGCCGAATGAACACTGAAGCTTTCTTT. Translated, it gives CASSLAHGRMNTEAFF.

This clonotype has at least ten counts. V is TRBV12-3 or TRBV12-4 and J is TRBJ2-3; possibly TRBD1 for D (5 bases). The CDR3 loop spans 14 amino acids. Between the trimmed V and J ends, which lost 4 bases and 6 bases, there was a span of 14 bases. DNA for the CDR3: TGTGCCAGCAGTTCAGGGCTAGGGTATGATACGCAGTATTTT. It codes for CASSSGLGYDTQYF.

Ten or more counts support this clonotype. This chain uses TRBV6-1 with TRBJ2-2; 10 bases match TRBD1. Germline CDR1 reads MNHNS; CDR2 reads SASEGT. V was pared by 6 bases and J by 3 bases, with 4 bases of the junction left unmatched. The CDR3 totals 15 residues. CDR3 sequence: CASRWGQGYTGELFF. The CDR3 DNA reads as TGTGCCAGCAGATGGGGACAGGGGTACACCGGGGAGCTGTTTTTT.

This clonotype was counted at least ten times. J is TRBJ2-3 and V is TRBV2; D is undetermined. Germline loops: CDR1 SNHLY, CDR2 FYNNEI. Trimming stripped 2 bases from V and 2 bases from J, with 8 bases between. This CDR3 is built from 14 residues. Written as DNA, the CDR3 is TGTGCCAGCAGTGAAAGGGTTTCCACAGATACGCAGTATTTT. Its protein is CASSERVSTDTQYF.

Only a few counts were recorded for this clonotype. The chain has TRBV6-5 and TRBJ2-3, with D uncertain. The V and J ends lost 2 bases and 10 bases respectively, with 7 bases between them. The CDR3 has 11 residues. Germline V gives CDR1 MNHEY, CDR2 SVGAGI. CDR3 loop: CASSYRDAQYF. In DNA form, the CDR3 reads TGTGCCAGCAGTTACAGGGATGCGCAGTATTTT.

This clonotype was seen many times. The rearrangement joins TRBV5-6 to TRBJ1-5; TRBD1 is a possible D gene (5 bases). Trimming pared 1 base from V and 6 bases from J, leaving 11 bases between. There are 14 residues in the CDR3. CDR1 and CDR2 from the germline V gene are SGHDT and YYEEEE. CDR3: CASSLSGLGQPQHF. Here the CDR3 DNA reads TGTGCCAGCAGCTTGTCGGGGCTCGGTCAGCCCCAGCATTTT.